What follows are 13 T cell receptor beta chains derived from one specimen sequenced in a study of blood T cell repertoires in COVID-19. Clones were sequenced by immunoSEQ multiplex PCR, and TCRdb holds only the in-frame ones, with some missing. The data hold 150,000 or so clones, with approximately 77% observed a single time. The sample taken for sequencing was PBMCs or T cells enriched from blood (not recorded which). The receptors come from a man aged 55-75 years who had recovered from COVID-19.

This clone was picked up one time. The V call is TRBV7-9, the J call TRBJ2-7; 12 bases align to TRBD1. This CDR3 comprises 14 residues. V lost 5 bases to trimming and J lost 6 bases; unmatched junction nucleotides: 5. Germline V CDR1 and CDR2: SEHNR, FQNEAQ (reference sequence). The CDR3 loop is CASSGGTGGSEQYF. The CDR3 DNA follows: TGTGCCAGCAGCGGCGGGACAGGGGGCAGCGAGCAGTACTTC.

The rearrangement joins TRBV24-1 to TRBJ2-2; weak D call: TRBD1 (6 bases). CDR3 size: 18 residues. The germline gives CDR1 KGHDR, CDR2 SFDVKD. Trimming cost V 5 bases and J 2 bases, with 20 bases left between them. CDR3 nucleotide sequence: TGTGCCACCAGTGCCCATTCCTCCTCGACAGGCAACACCGGGGAGCTGTTTTTT. Translating it yields CATSAHSSSTGNTGELFF.

V usage is TRBV3-1 (or the pseudogene TRBV3-2) and J usage is TRBJ2-7, with 12 nucleotides matching TRBD2. Per germline, CDR1 LGHDT and CDR2 YNNKEL (reference sequence). The length of the CDR3 is 16 residues. Trimming at V came to 3 bases and at J to 5 bases, leaving 8 bases not matched to a gene. The CDR3 spells CASSQRTSGKPHEQYF. The CDR3 DNA follows: TGTGCCAGCAGCCAGAGGACTAGCGGGAAGCCCCACGAGCAGTACTTC.

The V call is TRBV9, the J call TRBJ2-1, with D hard to call. The CDR3 totals 12 residues. The V end was cut by 3 bases, the J end by 9 bases, with 10 bases between. Germline lookup yields CDR1 SGDLS and CDR2 YYNGEE. Here the CDR3 DNA reads TGTGCCAGCAGCGCTCGAGTTGGTGAGCAGTTCTTC. It yields the protein CASSARVGEQFF.

Details on this clone: Other DNA sequences in this specimen translate into the identical CDR3. The chain combines TRBV5-1 with TRBJ1-1; 7 nucleotides match TRBD1. CDR1 is SGHRS, CDR2 YFSETQ, per germline. CDR3 length equals 14 residues. Trimming took 4 bases from V and 4 from J; bases not matched to a gene: 7. CDR3 DNA: TGCGCCAGCAGCCCTACGACAGGGAGCACTGAAGCTTTCTTT. Translating it yields CASSPTTGSTEAFF.

The gene calls are TRBV4-2 and TRBJ2-1, with D possibly TRBD1 on 6 matching bases. Per germline, CDR1 LGHNA and CDR2 YNFKEQ. The CDR3 runs to 14 residues. V lost 3 bases, J lost 12 bases, and 18 bases lay in between. The CDR3 nucleotides read TGTGCCAGCAGCCAGATCAACAGGGATTCCGTGCAGTTCTTC. It translates to CASSQINRDSVQFF.

The chain recombines TRBV7-3 with TRBJ2-7, with D maybe TRBD2 (7 bases). Germline V gene lookup returns CDR1 SGHTA and CDR2 FQGTGA. V was pared by 1 base and J by 7 bases, with 14 bases between. The CDR3 is 14 residues long. The CDR3 DNA reads as TGTGCCAGCAGCTTAATCGGGGGGCCGGATGAGCAGTACTTC. Amino acids: CASSLIGGPDEQYF.

The V and J genes are TRBV28 and TRBJ1-1; D is undetermined. Germline CDR1 and CDR2: MDHEN and SYDVKM. V lost 5 bases to trimming and J lost 1 base, with 2 bases between them. The CDR3 spans 11 residues. Here the CDR3 DNA reads TGTGCCAGCAGTCGGAACACTGAAGCTTTCTTT. The encoded protein is CASSRNTEAFF.

This clone was seen only once. CDR3 loop: CASSQVVAGYEQYF. The CDR3 DNA reads as TGTGCCAGCAGCCAAGTCGTTGCAGGGTACGAGCAGTACTTC. The V gene is TRBV3-1 (or the pseudogene TRBV3-2), the J gene TRBJ2-7, with a possible D match to TRBD1 (5 bases). Trimming stripped 1 base from V and 4 bases from J, with 11 bases between. The CDR3 is 14 residues long. Germline values: CDR1 LGHDT, CDR2 YNNKEL (reference sequence).

The chain joins TRBV11-2 to TRBJ2-7, with D maybe TRBD2 (5 bases). V lost 5 bases, J lost 3 bases, and 11 bases lay in between. The CDR3 has 13 residues. Germline lookup yields CDR1 SGHAT and CDR2 FQNNGV. The CDR3 bases are TGTGCCAGCAGCCGGGATCCCTTCTACGAGCAGTACTTC. It is translated as CASSRDPFYEQYF.

This chain links TRBV5-1 with TRBJ1-5; D remains ambiguous. Trimming took 0 bases from V and 5 from J, leaving 6 bases between them. The CDR3 runs to 13 residues. The germline V gene encodes CDR1 SGHRS and CDR2 YFSETQ. The CDR3 DNA is TGCGCCAGCAGCTTGGGCGACTATCAGCCCCAGCATTTT. It specifies CASSLGDYQPQHF.

This clone was seen a single time. The gene calls are TRBV19 and TRBJ2-1; 9 bases line up with TRBD2. The V segment lost 5 bases and the J segment 5 bases; nucleotides outside the gene matches: 7. Germline V CDR1 and CDR2: LNHDA, SQIVND (reference sequence). The length of the CDR3 is 15 residues. The CDR3 region is CASSLTGLADNEQFF. The CDR3 region has the DNA TGTGCCAGTAGTCTCACGGGACTAGCCGACAATGAGCAGTTCTTC.

This clone was found a few times. The rearrangement uses TRBV19 and TRBJ2-7; D is possibly TRBD2 (7 bases). The CDR3 has 15 amino acids. Trimming took off 4 bases at V and 0 bases at J, with 13 bases between the two ends. From germline, CDR1 is LNHDA and CDR2 SQIVND (reference sequence). CDR3: CASSTTGTNSYEQYF. The CDR3, as DNA: TGTGCCAGTAGTACCACAGGGACTAACTCCTACGAGCAGTACTTC.